This T cell receptor beta chain was recorded in a study of T cells in Graves' hyperthyroidism and ophthalmopathy. Turning to the study itself: Upon initial diagnosis and before any treatment, peripheral blood was collected. Study results and caveats: Patients with ophthalmopathy were separated from those with stable hyperthyroidism by a 13 V-J model.

Researchers barred patients who had uncontrolled infection, other autoimmune disease, pregnancy or lactation. It was approximately 9.7 ml of fresh peripheral blood that supplied the PBMCs. RNA transcripts were the template for amplifying TCR beta CDR3 regions. HTBI primers were used for first-round RT-PCR of the TCR CDR3. TCRdb fed the multiplex PCR reads into MiXCR, producing one record per CDR3 protein. Of under 400,000 distinct CDR3 sequences in the sample, about 16% were seen once. This clonotype was detected many times. What it binds is unknown. Germline values: CDR1 SGHTA, CDR2 FQGTGA. The V end lost 0 bases, the J end lost 0 bases, and 19 bases lay between the germline ends. The CDR3 extends over 19 amino acids.

The sample was blood. The TCR comes from a woman aged 60 to 75 with Graves' ophthalmopathy. This chain uses TRBV7-3 with TRBJ2-3; D is possibly TRBD2 (6 bases). As DNA, the CDR3 is TGTGCCAGCAGCTTAACTGCGGGAAAGAAAATCCTTAGCACAGATACGCAGTATTTT. It specifies CASSLTAGKKILSTDTQYF.